This T cell receptor (beta chain) originates from a study of metastatic and nonmetastatic thyroid tumors. This clone was detected many times. Its specificity is unknown. At one boundary the junction diverges from the germline segment, which might be a read error. No treatment had been given to any patient before thyroid surgery. Study results and caveats: Malignant thyroid tumors reportedly had TCR beta diversity that was significantly higher than in benign nodules, in blood and tumor.

The authors' processing: Clinicopathological groups differed in CDR3, with these differences serving to build a distant-metastasis classifier for papillary thyroid cancer. TCRdb used MiXCR to call clones anew from the PCR reads. The V and J calls come from TCRdb's annotation, not from the publication. This table holds about 69,000 clones, 14% found once. CDR1 GTSNPN and CDR2 SVGIG come from the germline V gene (reference sequence). The CDR3 contains 13 residues. Sequencing was performed on blood. The chain carries TRBV30 and TRBJ1-2; D gene uncertain. The source is a male donor with papillary thyroid cancer or a benign thyroid nodule (not recorded which). Some clones in this sample may be carry-over from other donors' samples. The CDR3 protein is CAWSVQSNYGHTF. For the CDR3, the DNA is TGTGCCTGGAGTGTACAATCAAACTATGGCCACACCTTC.